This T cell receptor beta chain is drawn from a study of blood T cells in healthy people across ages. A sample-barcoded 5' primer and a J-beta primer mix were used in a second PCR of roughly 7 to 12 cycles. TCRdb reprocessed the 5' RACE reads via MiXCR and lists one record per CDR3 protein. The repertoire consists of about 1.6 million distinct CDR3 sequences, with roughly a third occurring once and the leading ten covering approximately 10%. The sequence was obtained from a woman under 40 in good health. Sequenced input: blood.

The CDR3 nucleotides are TGCAGTGCCCAGGGGGCGCGAACTGAAGCTTTCTTT. Residues: CSAQGARTEAFF. V and J are TRBV20-1 and TRBJ1-1; 8 positions match TRBD1. The V segment lost 6 bases and the J segment 5 bases; nucleotides outside the gene matches: 5. This CDR3 spans 12 amino acids. Per germline, CDR1 DFQATT and CDR2 SNEGSKA (reference sequence).